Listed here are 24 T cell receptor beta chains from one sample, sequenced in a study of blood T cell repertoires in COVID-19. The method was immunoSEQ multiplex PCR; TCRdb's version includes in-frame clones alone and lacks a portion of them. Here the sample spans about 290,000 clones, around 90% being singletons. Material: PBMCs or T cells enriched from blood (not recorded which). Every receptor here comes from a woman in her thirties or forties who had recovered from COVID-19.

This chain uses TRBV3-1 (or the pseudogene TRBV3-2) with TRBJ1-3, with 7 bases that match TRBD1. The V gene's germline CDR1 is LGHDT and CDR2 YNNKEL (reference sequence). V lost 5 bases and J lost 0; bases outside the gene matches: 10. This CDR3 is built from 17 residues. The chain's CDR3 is CASSRTLQGLSGNTIYF. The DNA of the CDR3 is TGTGCCAGCAGCAGAACTCTACAGGGGCTCTCTGGAAACACCATATATTTT.

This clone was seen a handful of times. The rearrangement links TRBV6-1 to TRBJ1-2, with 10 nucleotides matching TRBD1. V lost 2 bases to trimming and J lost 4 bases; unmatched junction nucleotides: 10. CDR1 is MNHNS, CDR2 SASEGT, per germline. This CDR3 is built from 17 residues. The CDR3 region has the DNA TGTGCCAGCAGTGAAAGCTCGACAGGGGGCTACGTCTATGGCTACACCTTC. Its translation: CASSESSTGGYVYGYTF.

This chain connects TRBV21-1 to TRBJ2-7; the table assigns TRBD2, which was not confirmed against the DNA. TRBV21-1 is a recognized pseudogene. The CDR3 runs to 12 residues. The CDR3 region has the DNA TGTGCCAGCAGACAACGGGATAACGAGCAGTACTTC. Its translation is CASRQRDNEQYF.

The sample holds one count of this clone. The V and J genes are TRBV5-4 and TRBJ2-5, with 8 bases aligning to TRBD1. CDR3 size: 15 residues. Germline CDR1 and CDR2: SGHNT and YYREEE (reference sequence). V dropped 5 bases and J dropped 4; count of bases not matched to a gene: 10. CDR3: CASSPGGAGGETQYF. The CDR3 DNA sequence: TGTGCCAGCAGTCCAGGGGGCGCAGGGGGAGAGACCCAGTACTTC.

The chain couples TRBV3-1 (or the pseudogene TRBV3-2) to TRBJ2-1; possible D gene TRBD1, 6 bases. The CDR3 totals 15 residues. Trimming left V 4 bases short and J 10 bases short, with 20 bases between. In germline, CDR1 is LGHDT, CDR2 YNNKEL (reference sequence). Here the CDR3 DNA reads TGTGCCAGCAGCCGCATATCCAGGGGCCCCAGGGAGCAGTTCTTC. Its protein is CASSRISRGPREQFF.

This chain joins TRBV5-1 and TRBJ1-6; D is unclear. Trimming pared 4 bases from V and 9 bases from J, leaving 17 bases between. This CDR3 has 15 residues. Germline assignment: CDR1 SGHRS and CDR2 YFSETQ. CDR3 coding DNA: TGCGCCAGCAGCCCGGGCCAGTGGGAGATTTCACCCCTCCACTTT. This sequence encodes CASSPGQWEISPLHF. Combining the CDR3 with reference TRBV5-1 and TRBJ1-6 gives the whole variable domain KAGVTQTPRYLIKTRGQQVTLSCSPISGHRSVSWYQQTPGQGLQFLFEYFSETQRNKGNFPGRFSGRQFSNSRSEMNVSTLELGDSALYLCASSPGQWEISPLHFGNGTRLTVT.

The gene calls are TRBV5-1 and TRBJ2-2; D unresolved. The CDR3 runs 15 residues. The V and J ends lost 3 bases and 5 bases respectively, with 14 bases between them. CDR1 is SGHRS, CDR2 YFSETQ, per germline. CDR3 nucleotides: TGCGCCAGCAGCTCAACTGGAGATTCGACCGGGGAGCTGTTTTTT. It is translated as CASSSTGDSTGELFF.

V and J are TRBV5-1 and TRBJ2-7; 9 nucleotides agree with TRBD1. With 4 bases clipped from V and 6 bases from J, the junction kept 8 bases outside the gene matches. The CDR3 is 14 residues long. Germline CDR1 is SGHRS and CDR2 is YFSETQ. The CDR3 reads CASSTGQGTGEQYF. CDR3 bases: TGCGCCAGCAGCACGGGACAGGGTACGGGCGAGCAGTACTTC.

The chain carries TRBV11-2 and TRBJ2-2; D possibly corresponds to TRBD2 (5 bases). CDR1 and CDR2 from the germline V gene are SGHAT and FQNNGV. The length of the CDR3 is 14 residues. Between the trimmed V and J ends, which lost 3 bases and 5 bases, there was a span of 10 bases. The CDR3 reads CASSLPPGTGELFF. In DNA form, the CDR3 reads TGTGCCAGCAGCTTGCCCCCGGGGACCGGGGAGCTGTTTTTT.

CDR3 loop: CASSDNPWDTGQYF. CDR3 coding DNA: TGTGCCAGCAGTGACAATCCGTGGGACACGGGGCAGTACTTC. This sequence joins TRBV2 and TRBJ2-7; TRBD1 might be the D (6 bases). Germline V gives CDR1 SNHLY, CDR2 FYNNEI. Trimming left V 3 bases short and J 9 bases short, with 18 bases between. This CDR3 spans 14 amino acids.

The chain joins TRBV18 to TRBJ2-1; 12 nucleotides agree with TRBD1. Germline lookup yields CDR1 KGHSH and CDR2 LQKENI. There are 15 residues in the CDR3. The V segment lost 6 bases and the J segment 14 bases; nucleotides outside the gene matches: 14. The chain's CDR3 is CASSQGQGAGWMEFF. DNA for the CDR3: TGTGCCAGCTCCCAGGGACAGGGGGCGGGGTGGATGGAGTTCTTC.

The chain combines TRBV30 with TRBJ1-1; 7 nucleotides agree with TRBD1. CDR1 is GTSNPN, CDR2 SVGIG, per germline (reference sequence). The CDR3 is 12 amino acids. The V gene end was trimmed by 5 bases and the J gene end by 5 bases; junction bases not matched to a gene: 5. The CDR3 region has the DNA TGTGCCTGGGGGAGGGGGCGTACTGAAGCTTTCTTT. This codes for CAWGRGRTEAFF.

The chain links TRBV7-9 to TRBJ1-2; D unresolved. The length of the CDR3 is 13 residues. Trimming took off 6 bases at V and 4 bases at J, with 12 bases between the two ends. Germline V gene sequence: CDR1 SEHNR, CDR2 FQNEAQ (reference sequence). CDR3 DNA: TGTGCCAGCAGTCACAGTCAGGCCTATGGCTACACCTTC. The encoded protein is CASSHSQAYGYTF.

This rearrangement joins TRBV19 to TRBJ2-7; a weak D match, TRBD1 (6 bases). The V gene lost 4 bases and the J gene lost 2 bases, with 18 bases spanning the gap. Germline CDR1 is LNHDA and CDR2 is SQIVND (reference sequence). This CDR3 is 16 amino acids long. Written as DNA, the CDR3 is TGTGCCAGTAGTAAGCAGGGGCGCCGGACGACCTACGAGCAGTACTTC. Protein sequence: CASSKQGRRTTYEQYF. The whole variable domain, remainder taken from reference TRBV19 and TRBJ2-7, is DGGITQSPKYLFRKEGQNVTLSCEQNLNHDAMYWYRQDPGQGLRLIYYSQIVNDFQKGDIAEGYSVSREKKESFPLTVTSAQKNPTAFYLCASSKQGRRTTYEQYFGPGTRLTVT.

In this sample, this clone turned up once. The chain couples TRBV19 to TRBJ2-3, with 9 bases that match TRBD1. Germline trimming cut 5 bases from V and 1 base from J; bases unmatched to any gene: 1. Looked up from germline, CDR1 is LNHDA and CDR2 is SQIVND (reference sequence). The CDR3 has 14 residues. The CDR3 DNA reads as TGTGCCAGTAGTTGGACAGGGGGCACAGATACGCAGTATTTT. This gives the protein CASSWTGGTDTQYF.

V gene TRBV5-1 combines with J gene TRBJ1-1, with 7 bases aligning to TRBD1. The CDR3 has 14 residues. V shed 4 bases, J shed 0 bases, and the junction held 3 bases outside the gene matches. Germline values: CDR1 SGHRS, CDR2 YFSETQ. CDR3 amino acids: CASSPQGVNTEAFF. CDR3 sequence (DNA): TGCGCCAGCAGCCCGCAGGGGGTGAACACTGAAGCTTTCTTT.

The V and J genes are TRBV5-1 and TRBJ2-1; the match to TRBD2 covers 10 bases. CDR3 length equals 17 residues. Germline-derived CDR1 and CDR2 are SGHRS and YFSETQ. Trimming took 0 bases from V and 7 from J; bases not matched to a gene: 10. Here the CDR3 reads CASSLGVEREGRNEQFF. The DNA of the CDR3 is TGCGCCAGCAGCTTGGGGGTGGAGCGGGAGGGCCGTAATGAGCAGTTCTTC.

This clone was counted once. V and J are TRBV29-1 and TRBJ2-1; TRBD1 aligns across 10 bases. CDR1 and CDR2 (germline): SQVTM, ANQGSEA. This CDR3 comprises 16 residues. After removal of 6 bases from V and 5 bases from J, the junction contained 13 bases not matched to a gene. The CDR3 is CSVSAPGQGRNNEQFF. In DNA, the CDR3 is TGCAGCGTGTCAGCGCCGGGACAGGGGAGGAACAATGAGCAGTTCTTC.

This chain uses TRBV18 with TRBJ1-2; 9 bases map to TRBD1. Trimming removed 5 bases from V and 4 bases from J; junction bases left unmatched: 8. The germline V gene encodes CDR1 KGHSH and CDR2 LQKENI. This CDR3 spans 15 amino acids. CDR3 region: CASSSGTGTGYGYTF. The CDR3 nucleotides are TGTGCCAGCTCATCAGGGACAGGGACGGGCTATGGCTACACCTTC.

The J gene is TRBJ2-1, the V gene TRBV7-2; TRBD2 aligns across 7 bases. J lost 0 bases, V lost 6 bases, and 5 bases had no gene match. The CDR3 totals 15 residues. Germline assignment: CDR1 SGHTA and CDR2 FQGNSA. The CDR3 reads CASSLSGTSYNEQFF. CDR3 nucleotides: TGTGCCAGCAGTCTAAGCGGGACCTCCTACAATGAGCAGTTCTTC.

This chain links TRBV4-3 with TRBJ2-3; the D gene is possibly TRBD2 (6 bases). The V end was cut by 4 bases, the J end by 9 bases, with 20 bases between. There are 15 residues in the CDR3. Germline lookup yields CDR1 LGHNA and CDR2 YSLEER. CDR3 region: CASSPGLSGDATQYF. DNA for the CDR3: TGCGCCAGCAGCCCGGGACTTAGTGGGGATGCGACGCAGTATTTT.

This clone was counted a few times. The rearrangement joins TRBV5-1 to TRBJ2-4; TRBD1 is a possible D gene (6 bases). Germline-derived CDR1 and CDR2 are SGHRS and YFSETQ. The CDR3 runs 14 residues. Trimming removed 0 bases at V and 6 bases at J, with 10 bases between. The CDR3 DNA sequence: TGCGCCAGCAGCTTGGATTCCAGGGGAAACATTCAGTACTTC. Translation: CASSLDSRGNIQYF.

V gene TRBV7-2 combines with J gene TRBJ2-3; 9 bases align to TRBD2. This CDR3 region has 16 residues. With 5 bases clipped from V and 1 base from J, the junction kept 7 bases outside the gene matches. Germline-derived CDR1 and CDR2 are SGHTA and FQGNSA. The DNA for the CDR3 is TGTGCCAGCAGCCCTGAGCGGGGGGTCCGCACAGATACGCAGTATTTT. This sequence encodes CASSPERGVRTDTQYF.

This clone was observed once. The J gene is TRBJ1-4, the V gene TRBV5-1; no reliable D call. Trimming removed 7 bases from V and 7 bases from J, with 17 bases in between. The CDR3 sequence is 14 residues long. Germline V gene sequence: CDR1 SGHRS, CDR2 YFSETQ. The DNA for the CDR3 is TGCGCCAGCTCCGAGGGATCTCCGGTTGAAAAACTGTTTTTT. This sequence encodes CASSEGSPVEKLFF.